These 27 T cell receptor delta chains were all obtained from the same sample, sequenced in a study of Vδ1+ human thymocytes. Whole-study results and caveats: Thymic TRG and TRD repertoires appeared highly polyclonal, with Gaussian CDR3 length distributions.

Extracted RNA was reverse transcribed into cDNA. Multiplex PCR used pooled V-gene forward primers and a constant-region reverse primer to amplify CDR3s. TCRdb repeated clone calling on the multiplex PCR reads with CATT. The sample lists around 56,000 delta-chain clones, over 12% occurring once. The antigens these receptors bind are not known. Sequenced material: Vdelta1+ gamma-delta thymocytes from the thymus. Noted subset: FACS-sorted CD3+ TCRalphabeta- TCRVdelta1+ TCRVdelta2- thymocytes. The receptors come from a girl less than two years old who had congenital heart surgery.

This clone showed up just a few times. The rearrangement uses TRDV1 and TRDJ1, with 10 bases that match TRDD3. The CDR3 has 24 amino acids. The J segment lost 0 bases and the V segment lost 0 bases, leaving 25 bases of the junction unmatched. Germline CDR1 and CDR2: TSWWSYY and QGS. CDR3 nucleotide sequence: TGTGCTCTTGGGGAACTAGTGTACCTCCCCCAAGTACTGGGGGATGGTTCGTACACCGATAAACTCATCTTT. Translating gives CALGELVYLPQVLGDGSYTDKLIF.

V is TRDV1 and J is TRDJ1; 13 positions agree with TRDD3. In germline, CDR1 is TSWWSYY, CDR2 QGS. The V segment lost 4 bases and the J segment 0 bases; nucleotides outside the gene matches: 23. The CDR3 sequence is 23 residues long. CDR3: CALGGLPYTLLGDTGLYTDKLIF. The CDR3 DNA reads TGTGCTCTTGGGGGCCTTCCTTACACCTTACTGGGGGATACGGGGCTGTACACCGATAAACTCATCTTT.

The V gene is TRDV1, the J gene TRDJ1, with 9 bases fitting TRDD3. Germline assignment: CDR1 TSWWSYY and CDR2 QGS. After removal of 1 base from V and 0 bases from J, the junction contained 15 bases not matched to a gene. CDR3 length equals 20 residues. This CDR3 is CALGEHLPSLAGGYTDKLIF. For the CDR3, the DNA is TGTGCTCTTGGGGAACACCTACCGTCCCTGGCTGGGGGATACACCGATAAACTCATCTTT.

The sample holds a few counts of this clone. The genes are TRDV1 and TRDJ1, with D possibly matching TRDD2 (6 bases). The CDR3 is 20 amino acids. The V end lost 9 bases, the J end lost 5 bases, and 37 bases lay between the germline ends. Germline values: CDR1 TSWWSYY, CDR2 QGS. The DNA of the CDR3 is TGTGCTCTCAAAGCGGAATCCTACCCGGGGACTCAGGACGCGTCAGATAAACTCATCTTT. It codes for CALKAESYPGTQDASDKLIF.

This clone was observed a few times. This chain links TRDV1 with TRDJ1, with D unresolved. The V gene lost 5 bases and the J gene lost 0 bases, with 22 bases spanning the gap. Germline-derived CDR1 and CDR2 are TSWWSYY and QGS. The CDR3 runs to 18 residues. As DNA, the CDR3 is TGTGCTCTTGGGACCCCGTTCACGGGGCTGGACTACACCGATAAACTCATCTTT. Translating it yields CALGTPFTGLDYTDKLIF.

The genes are TRDV1 and TRDJ1; D is tentatively TRDD1 or TRDD3 (6 bases each). V lost 4 bases and J lost 0, with 21 bases in between. CDR1 is TSWWSYY and CDR2 is QGS in the germline V gene. CDR3 length equals 18 residues. The CDR3 is CALGAPGGKYGNTDKLIF. For the CDR3, the DNA is TGTGCTCTTGGGGCCCCAGGGGGGAAATACGGGAACACCGATAAACTCATCTTT.

There are a few counts of this clone. This rearrangement joins TRDV1 to TRDJ1; D unresolved. Trimming removed 6 bases at V and 0 bases at J, with 17 bases between. Per germline, CDR1 TSWWSYY and CDR2 QGS. This CDR3 comprises 16 residues. This CDR3 reads CALGPYAQPNTDKLIF. The CDR3 coding sequence is TGTGCTCTTGGTCCTTACGCGCAACCAAACACCGATAAACTCATCTTT.

The V gene is TRDV1, the J gene TRDJ1; TRDD3 matches 7 bases. The CDR3 spans 16 residues. V gave up 5 bases and J gave up 3 bases; unmatched junction bases: 12. Looked up from germline, CDR1 is TSWWSYY and CDR2 is QGS. The CDR3, as DNA: TGTGCTCTTGGGCCCCGGCCGGGGGGATTCCCCGATAAACTCATCTTT. It encodes CALGPRPGGFPDKLIF.

This chain joins TRDV1 and TRDJ1; 7 bases are a match to TRDD3. The germline V gene has CDR1 TSWWSYY and CDR2 QGS. With V trimmed by 2 bases and J by 1 base, 7 bases remained unmatched. The CDR3 consists of 16 residues. The CDR3 region is CALGEEKTGATDKLIF. The DNA of the CDR3 is TGTGCTCTTGGGGAAGAGAAGACTGGGGCCACCGATAAACTCATCTTT.

The chain couples TRDV1 to TRDJ1; 12 bases line up with TRDD3. The V segment lost 4 bases and the J segment 1 base; nucleotides outside the gene matches: 19. CDR3 size: 21 residues. Germline V CDR1 and CDR2: TSWWSYY, QGS. The CDR3 reads CALGALLGDTASEFCTDKLIF. As DNA, the CDR3 is TGTGCTCTTGGGGCTCTACTGGGGGATACTGCCTCAGAATTCTGCACCGATAAACTCATCTTT.

This clone was seen more than once but under ten times. The chain recombines TRDV1 with TRDJ1; D call uncertain. Germline V gives CDR1 TSWWSYY, CDR2 QGS. The CDR3 extends over 13 amino acids. V was pared by 1 base and J by 10 bases, with 13 bases between. The CDR3 nucleotides are TGTGCTCTTGGGGAACCCGCGGGCGGAGGACTCATCTTT. Its translation is CALGEPAGGGLIF.

The V gene is TRDV1, the J gene TRDJ1; TRDD3 matches at 8 bases. V shed 5 bases, J shed 7 bases, and the junction held 21 bases outside the gene matches. The CDR3 spans 18 residues. Germline V gene data show CDR1 as TSWWSYY and CDR2 as QGS. CDR3 coding DNA: TGTGCTCTTGGGCAACCCGAGGAGAATGTACTGGGGGGCTTTAAACTCATCTTT. It yields the protein CALGQPEENVLGGFKLIF.

The chain has TRDV1 and TRDJ1, with 8 bases fitting TRDD3. V shed 1 base and J 0 bases; nucleotides not matched to a gene: 13. This CDR3 comprises 19 residues. The V gene's germline CDR1 is TSWWSYY and CDR2 QGS. The CDR3 sequence is CALGEPQLILLGDTDKLIF. In nucleotides, the CDR3 is TGTGCTCTTGGGGAACCCCAACTAATCCTACTGGGGGACACCGATAAACTCATCTTT.

The rearrangement uses TRDV1 and TRDJ1; TRDD3 matches 7 bases. V dropped 5 bases and J dropped 0; count of bases not matched to a gene: 9. CDR3 length: 16 amino acids. CDR1 and CDR2 from the germline V gene are TSWWSYY and QGS. The CDR3 loop reads CALGNGCTGDTDKLIF. CDR3 coding DNA: TGTGCTCTTGGGAACGGCTGTACTGGGGACACCGATAAACTCATCTTT.

This chain connects TRDV1 to TRDJ1; D remains unclear. V lost 5 bases and J lost 0, with 7 bases in between. CDR3 length equals 13 residues. The germline gives CDR1 TSWWSYY, CDR2 QGS. The CDR3 reads CALGPPYTDKLIF. CDR3 DNA sequence: TGTGCTCTTGGGCCCCCATACACCGATAAACTCATCTTT.

The sample holds a few counts of this clone. V and J are TRDV1 and TRDJ1; 7 bases line up with TRDD3. Trimming removed 1 base from V and 1 base from J; junction bases left unmatched: 24. Germline V gene lookup returns CDR1 TSWWSYY and CDR2 QGS. This CDR3 region has 22 residues. In nucleotides, the CDR3 is TGTGCTCTTGGGGAACGACGGACTCTCCGTGGGGGACCCGCTTCGTGCACCGATAAACTCATCTTT. This encodes CALGERRTLRGGPASCTDKLIF.

This clone showed up just a few times. The chain combines TRDV1 with TRDJ1, with 12 nucleotides matching TRDD3. This CDR3 has 20 amino acids. J lost 2 bases, V lost 1 base, and 14 bases had no gene match. CDR1 TSWWSYY and CDR2 QGS come from the germline V gene. DNA for the CDR3: TGTGCTCTTGGGGAACCTCTCGGGAGCTGGGGGATACGTGGTACCGATAAACTCATCTTT. Translation gives CALGEPLGSWGIRGTDKLIF.

This clone showed up just a few times. The J gene is TRDJ1, the V gene TRDV1; a weak D match, TRDD3 (5 bases). With 3 bases removed from V and 0 bases from J, the gap between germline ends came to 11 bases. The CDR3 runs to 15 residues. The V gene's germline CDR1 is TSWWSYY and CDR2 QGS. The CDR3 sequence is CALGDRAGNTDKLIF. The CDR3 DNA follows: TGTGCTCTTGGGGACCGTGCTGGGAACACCGATAAACTCATCTTT.

Comments on this clone: Within the sample, other DNA sequences also encode this same CDR3. This chain connects TRDV1 to TRDJ1, with 8 bases lining up with TRDD3. Germline V CDR1 and CDR2: TSWWSYY, QGS. V shed 0 bases and J 0 bases; nucleotides not matched to a gene: 18. The CDR3 runs 21 residues. For the CDR3, the DNA is TGTGCTCTTGGGGAACTAGGCTTCCCAGCCCCACTGGGGGGGCACACCGATAAACTCATCTTT. Protein sequence: CALGELGFPAPLGGHTDKLIF.

As for this clone: Compared with germline, one end of the junction differs, possibly owing to a read error. V and J are TRDV1 and TRDJ1; a possible D gene is TRDD2 (8 bases). Germline CDR1 reads TSWWSYY; CDR2 reads QGS. The CDR3 runs 19 residues. CDR3 amino acids: CALGVAFLRLGMYTDRLIF. In DNA form, the CDR3 reads TGTGCTCTTGGGGTAGCCTTCCTAAGACTGGGGATGTACACCGATAGACTCATCTTT.

This clone was seen a handful of times. The rearrangement uses TRDV2 and TRDJ1; TRDD3 matches 13 bases. Germline CDR1 and CDR2: GEAIGNYY and EKD. The CDR3 consists of 18 residues. V was clipped by 3 bases and J by 3 bases; unmatched bases: 12. The DNA for the CDR3 is TGTGCCTGTGACTTTTATACTGGGGGATACGCTAGCTCCGATAAACTCATCTTT. Translated: CACDFYTGGYASSDKLIF.

The chain is built from TRDV1 and TRDJ1, with 9 nucleotides matching TRDD2. CDR1 and CDR2 from the germline V gene are TSWWSYY and QGS. With 4 bases clipped from V and 0 bases from J, the junction kept 21 bases outside the gene matches. The CDR3 runs to 21 residues. This chain's CDR3 is CALGAYFGLPTCGGHTDKLIF. The CDR3 DNA is TGTGCTCTTGGGGCCTACTTTGGCCTTCCTACGTGTGGGGGACACACCGATAAACTCATCTTT.

This clone turned up a few times. This sample includes further DNA sequences coding for the same CDR3. This sequence joins TRAV29/DV5 and TRDJ1, with TRDD3 identical over 9 bases. V shed 2 bases and J 0 bases; nucleotides not matched to a gene: 20. The germline CDR1 and CDR2 sequences are NSMFDY and ISSIKDK. The CDR3 runs to 20 residues. This CDR3 reads CAARAPLTGGLYKYTDKLIF. CDR3 nucleotide sequence: TGTGCAGCAAGGGCTCCTCTTACTGGGGGACTCTATAAGTACACCGATAAACTCATCTTT.

The chain carries TRDV1 and TRDJ1; 12 nucleotides agree with TRDD3. V was clipped by 2 bases and J by 4 bases; unmatched bases: 17. From germline, CDR1 is TSWWSYY and CDR2 QGS. The CDR3 spans 20 residues. CDR3 sequence reads: CALGESPPFTGGYFHDKLIF. CDR3 nucleotide sequence: TGTGCTCTTGGGGAAAGTCCACCATTTACTGGGGGATACTTTCACGATAAACTCATCTTT.

This clone has a handful of counts. The rearrangement links TRDV1 to TRDJ1; TRDD3 matches at 9 bases. Losses at the gene ends were 5 bases for V and 0 bases for J; bases not matched to a gene: 22. The germline gives CDR1 TSWWSYY, CDR2 QGS. There are 21 residues in the CDR3. The CDR3: CALGKIKAAAGGSRYTDKLIF. CDR3 DNA: TGTGCTCTTGGGAAGATAAAAGCAGCAGCTGGGGGATCCCGGTACACCGATAAACTCATCTTT.

V usage is TRDV1 and J usage is TRDJ1; 10 bases map to TRDD3. J was trimmed by 0 bases and V by 4 bases; bases with no gene match: 14. CDR3 length: 19 amino acids. The germline V gene encodes CDR1 TSWWSYY and CDR2 QGS. The CDR3 loop reads CALGVAPHWGIWYTDKLIF. CDR3 bases: TGTGCTCTTGGGGTCGCCCCCCACTGGGGGATCTGGTACACCGATAAACTCATCTTT.

This clone ranks as medium-sized. The J gene is TRDJ2, the V gene TRDV2; D not certain. V was trimmed by 0 bases and J by 2 bases, leaving 18 bases between them. The CDR3 is 18 amino acids. CDR1 GEAIGNYY and CDR2 EKD come from the germline V gene. CDR3 sequence (DNA): TGTGCCTGTGACACCGATCAGCCTAAATTAGAATTGACAGCACAACTCTTCTTT. This encodes CACDTDQPKLELTAQLFF.